These T cell receptor beta chains were read from a single sample in a study of T cells in Graves' hyperthyroidism and ophthalmopathy. TCRdb processed the multiplex PCR reads anew with MiXCR; each CDR3 protein has one entry. The profile covers 300,000 to 450,000 distinct CDR3 sequences, with about 14% appearing a single time and about 19% taken by the ten largest. Material for sequencing was blood. The receptor set was obtained from a woman aged 25 to 45 with Graves' ophthalmopathy. CDR3s include the opening cysteine and the closing phenylalanine or tryptophan. D genes are given only for firm matches. Not all rows give a size; the values are once, few, many and, for expanded clones, a class.

>NA|TRBV6-1|NA|TRBJ2-6
CASSFRQTGANVLTF
TGTGCCAGCAGTTTCAGACAGACTGGGGCCAACGTCCTGACTTTC
>many|TRBV2|TRBD1|TRBJ2-7
CASSANPTGSYEQYF
TGTGCCAGCAGCGCGAACCCGACAGGGAGCTACGAGCAGTACTTC
>NA|TRBV6-2/TRBV6-3|TRBD2|TRBJ2-3
CASSYVAGGTDTQYF
TGTGCCAGCAGTTACGTAGCGGGGGGGACAGATACGCAGTATTTT
>many|TRBV3-1|TRBD1|TRBJ1-2
CASSPTGAGGYTF
TGTGCCAGCAGCCCGACAGGGGCAGGTGGCTACACCTTC
>NA|TRBV6-1|NA|TRBJ2-7
CAGRPGGAYEQYF
TGTGCCGGCCGCCCTGGGGGCGCCTACGAGCAGTACTTC
>many|TRBV12-3/TRBV12-4|NA|TRBJ2-7
CASSFEFTTDSYEQYF
TGTGCCAGCAGTTTTGAGTTCACCACCGACTCCTACGAGCAGTACTTC
>many|TRBV27|NA|TRBJ2-2
CASSFISGELFF
TGTGCCAGCAGTTTTATATCCGGGGAGCTGTTTTTT
>many|TRBV11-2|NA|TRBJ2-1
CASSSSTTYEQFF
TGTGCCAGCAGCTCAAGTACGACGTATGAGCAGTTCTTC
>many|TRBV2|TRBD1|TRBJ2-7
CASSAQGQAYEQYF
TGTGCCAGCAGTGCACAGGGGCAGGCCTACGAGCAGTACTTC
>few|TRBV11-2|NA|TRBJ2-7
CASSRPYRGAEQYF
TGTGCCAGCAGCCGACCTTACCGGGGGGCCGAGCAGTACTTC
>many|TRBV28|TRBD1|TRBJ2-3
CASNKPGQGATDTQYF
TGTGCCAGCAACAAACCGGGACAGGGGGCCACAGATACGCAGTATTTT
>many|TRBV30|TRBD2|TRBJ2-5
CAWSVLAGGSQETQYF
TGTGCCTGGAGTGTACTAGCGGGGGGGTCGCAAGAGACCCAGTACTTC
>NA|TRBV10-3|TRBD1|TRBJ2-7
CAISEGTGVYEQYF
TGTGCCATCAGTGAAGGGACAGGGGTCTACGAGCAGTACTTC
>few|TRBV19|NA|TRBJ1-5
CASSPGGGINHSNQPQHF
TGTGCCAGTAGTCCCGGAGGGGGGATAAACCATAGCAATCAGCCCCAGCATTTT
>NA|TRBV6-1|NA|TRBJ2-5
CAFEETQYF
TGTGCCTTTGAAGAGACCCAGTACTTC
>NA|TRBV6-2/TRBV6-3|NA|TRBJ1-5
CASREGLWRNQPQHF
TGTGCCAGCAGGGAGGGGCTTTGGAGAAATCAGCCCCAGCATTTT